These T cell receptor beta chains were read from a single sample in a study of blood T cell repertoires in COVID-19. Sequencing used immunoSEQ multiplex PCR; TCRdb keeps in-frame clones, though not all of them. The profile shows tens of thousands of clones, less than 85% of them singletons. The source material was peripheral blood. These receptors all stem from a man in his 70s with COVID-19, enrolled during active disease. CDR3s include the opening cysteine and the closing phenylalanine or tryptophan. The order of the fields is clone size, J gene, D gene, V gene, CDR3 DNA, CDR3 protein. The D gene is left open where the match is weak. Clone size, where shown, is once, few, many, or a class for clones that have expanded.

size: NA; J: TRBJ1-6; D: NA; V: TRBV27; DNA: TGTGCCAGCAGCAGTCCCGTCAGGGGTTATAATTCACCCCTCCACTTT; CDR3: CASSSPVRGYNSPLHF
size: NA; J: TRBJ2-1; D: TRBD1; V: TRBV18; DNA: TGTGCCAGCTCAAGTACCGGCCACAGGGGCGGCAATGAGCAGTTCTTC; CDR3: CASSSTGHRGGNEQFF
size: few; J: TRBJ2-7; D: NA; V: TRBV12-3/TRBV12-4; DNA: TGTGCCAGCAACAGCATGGGCGAGCAGTACTTC; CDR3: CASNSMGEQYF
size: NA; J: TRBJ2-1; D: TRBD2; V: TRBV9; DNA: TGTGCCAGCAGCACGGGACATTCGGGGGGGCGAGAATACAATGAGCAGTTCTTC; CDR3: CASSTGHSGGREYNEQFF
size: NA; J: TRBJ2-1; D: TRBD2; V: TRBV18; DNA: TGTGCCAGCTCACCTCGGACTAGCGGGAATGGCGAGCAGTTCTTC; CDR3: CASSPRTSGNGEQFF
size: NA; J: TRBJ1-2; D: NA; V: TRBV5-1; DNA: TGCGCCAGCAGCTTGCTGGCAGACTATGGCTACACCTTC; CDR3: CASSLLADYGYTF
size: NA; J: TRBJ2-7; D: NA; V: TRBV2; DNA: TGTGCCAGCAGTGAGCGGACTGCAAGCTACGAGCAGTACTTC; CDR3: CASSERTASYEQYF
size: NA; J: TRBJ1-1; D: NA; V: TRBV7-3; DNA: TGTGCCAGCAGCTTAAATTCTTTCACTGAAGCTTTCTTT; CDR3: CASSLNSFTEAFF
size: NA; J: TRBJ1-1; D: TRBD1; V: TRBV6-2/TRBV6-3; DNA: TGTGCCAGCAGTTATCGGGACAGGGGGCGTTTCCTAGCTTTCTTT; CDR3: CASSYRDRGRFLAFF
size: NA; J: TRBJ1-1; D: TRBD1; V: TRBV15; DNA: TGTGCCACCAGCAGAGACGGGACAGAGAACACTGAAGCTTTCTTT; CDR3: CATSRDGTENTEAFF
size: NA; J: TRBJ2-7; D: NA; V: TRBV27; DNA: TGTGCCAGCAGTTCTACTAAGAGCGAGCAGTACTTC; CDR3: CASSSTKSEQYF
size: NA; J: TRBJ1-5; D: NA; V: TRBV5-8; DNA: TGTGCCAGCAGCTTGGTGGGAGGGGCGGCAGGTCAGCCCCAGCATTTT; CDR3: CASSLVGGAAGQPQHF
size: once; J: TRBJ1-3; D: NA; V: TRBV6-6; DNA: TGTGCCAGCAGTCGAGACGGAGTCACTTCTGGAAACACCATATATTTT; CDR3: CASSRDGVTSGNTIYF
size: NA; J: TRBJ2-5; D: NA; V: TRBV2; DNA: TGTGCCAGCAGTGGGGGGGGCGGAGAGACCCAGTACTTC; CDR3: CASSGGGGETQYF
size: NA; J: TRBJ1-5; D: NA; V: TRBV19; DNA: TGTGCCAGTTCCCCTCTCCAGGGGCAATCTCAGCAGCCCCAGCATTTT; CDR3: CASSPLQGQSQQPQHF
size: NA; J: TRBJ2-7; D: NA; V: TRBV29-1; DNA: TGCAGCGTTGGCTCCGGGATCCTCAGCTCCTACGAGCAGTACTTC; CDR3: CSVGSGILSSYEQYF
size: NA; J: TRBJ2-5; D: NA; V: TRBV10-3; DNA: TGTGCCATCAGTGGGACATCCCAAGAGACCCAGTACTTC; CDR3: CAISGTSQETQYF
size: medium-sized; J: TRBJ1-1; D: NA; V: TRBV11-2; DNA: TGTGCCAGCAGCTTAGGGCCCCACGCGGACACTGAAGCTTTCTTT; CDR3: CASSLGPHADTEAFF
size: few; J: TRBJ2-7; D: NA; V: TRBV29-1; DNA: TGCAGCGTCATTAAAGACGGGTCTTCCTACGAGCAGTACTTC; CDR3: CSVIKDGSSYEQYF
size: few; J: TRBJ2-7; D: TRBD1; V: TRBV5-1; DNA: TGCGCCAGCACGGGACAGGGAGCCCCCCACGAGCAGTACTTC; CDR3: CASTGQGAPHEQYF
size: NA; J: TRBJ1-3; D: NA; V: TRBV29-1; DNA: TGCAGCGTTGATAGCTCTGGAAACACCATATATTTT; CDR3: CSVDSSGNTIYF
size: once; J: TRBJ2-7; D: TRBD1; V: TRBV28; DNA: TGTGCCAGCAGTTTTTTACAGGGGACCTACGAGCAGTACTTC; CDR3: CASSFLQGTYEQYF
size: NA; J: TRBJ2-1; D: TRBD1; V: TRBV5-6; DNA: TGTGCCAGCAGCTTGGGGGGCGGGACAGGGTATAATGAGCAGTTCTTC; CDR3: CASSLGGGTGYNEQFF
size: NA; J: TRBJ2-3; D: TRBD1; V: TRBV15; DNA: TGTGCCACCAGCAGGCCCCGCGGGACAGGGAGAGATACGCAGTATTTT; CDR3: CATSRPRGTGRDTQYF
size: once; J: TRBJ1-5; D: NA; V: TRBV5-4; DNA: TGTGCCAGCAGCTTGGGGGCCGGGAGTAATCAGCCCCAGCATTTT; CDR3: CASSLGAGSNQPQHF
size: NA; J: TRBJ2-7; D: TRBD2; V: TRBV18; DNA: TGTGCCAGCTCACCACGGACTAGCGAGGGCGAGCAGTACTTC; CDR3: CASSPRTSEGEQYF
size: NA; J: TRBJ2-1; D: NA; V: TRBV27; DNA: TGTGCCAGCAGCCCCAGGGGACCTCGCGGCAATGAGCAGTTCTTC; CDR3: CASSPRGPRGNEQFF
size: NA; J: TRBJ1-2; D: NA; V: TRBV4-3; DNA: TGCGCCAGCAGCCCGCAATCACTACAAGCCTCTAACTATGGCTACACCTTC; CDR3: CASSPQSLQASNYGYTF
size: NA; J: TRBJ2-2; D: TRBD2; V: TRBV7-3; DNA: TGTGCCAGCAGCAACGGGACTAGCGGGACGAACACCGGGGAGCTGTTTTTT; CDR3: CASSNGTSGTNTGELFF
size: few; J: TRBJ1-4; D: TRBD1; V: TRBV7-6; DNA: TGTGCCAGCAGTTCTCCAGGGGGCGCGGGATATGAAAAACTGTTTTTT; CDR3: CASSSPGGAGYEKLFF
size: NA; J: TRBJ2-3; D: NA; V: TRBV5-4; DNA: TGTGCCAGCAGCTTAAGGGGAACCACAGATACGCAGTATTTT; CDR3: CASSLRGTTDTQYF
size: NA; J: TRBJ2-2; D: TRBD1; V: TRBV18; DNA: TGTGCCAGCTCACCCGACAGGGCTCTTGGCGGGGAGCTGTTTTTT; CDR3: CASSPDRALGGELFF
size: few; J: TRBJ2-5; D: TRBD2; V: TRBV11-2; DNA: TGTGCCAGCAGCTCCTTCCCGGGAGGGCCGGGAGAGACCCAGTACTTC; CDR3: CASSSFPGGPGETQYF
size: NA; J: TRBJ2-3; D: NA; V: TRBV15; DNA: TGTGCCACCAGCAGAGTGGGTTACAGGTCGGCAGATACGCAGTATTTT; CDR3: CATSRVGYRSADTQYF
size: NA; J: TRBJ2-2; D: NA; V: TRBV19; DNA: TGTGCCAGTAGTATAGATTTCTCCTACACCGGGGAGCTGTTTTTT; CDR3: CASSIDFSYTGELFF
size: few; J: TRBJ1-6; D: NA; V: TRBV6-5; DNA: TGTGCCAGCAGGAACCCAGGGAACTCACCCCTCCACTTT; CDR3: CASRNPGNSPLHF
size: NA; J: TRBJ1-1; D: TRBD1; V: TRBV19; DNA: TGTGCCAGTAGTATATGGACAGGGGCACGCACTGAAGCTTTCTTT; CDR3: CASSIWTGARTEAFF
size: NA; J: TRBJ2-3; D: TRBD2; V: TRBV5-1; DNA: TGCGCCAGCAGCTTGTCTAGCGGGGCCCGCACAGATACGCAGTATTTT; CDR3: CASSLSSGARTDTQYF
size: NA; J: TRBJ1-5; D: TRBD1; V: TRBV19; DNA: TGTGCCAGTAGTAAGCAGGGGGCTTCTAGCAATCAGCCCCAGCATTTT; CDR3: CASSKQGASSNQPQHF
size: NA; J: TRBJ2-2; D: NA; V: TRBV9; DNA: TGTGCCAGCAGCCTCAGGGTACAGCGGAACACCGGGGAGCTGTTTTTT; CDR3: CASSLRVQRNTGELFF
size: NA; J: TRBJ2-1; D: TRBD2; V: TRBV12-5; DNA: TGTGCTAGTGGCCCGATCGCTAGCGGGAGGTCTGAGCAGTTCTTC; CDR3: CASGPIASGRSEQFF
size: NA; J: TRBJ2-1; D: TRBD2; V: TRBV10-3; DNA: TGTGCCATCAGGGCAGGGTCGGGACTAGCGGGAGGCAATGAGCAGTTCTTC; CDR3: CAIRAGSGLAGGNEQFF